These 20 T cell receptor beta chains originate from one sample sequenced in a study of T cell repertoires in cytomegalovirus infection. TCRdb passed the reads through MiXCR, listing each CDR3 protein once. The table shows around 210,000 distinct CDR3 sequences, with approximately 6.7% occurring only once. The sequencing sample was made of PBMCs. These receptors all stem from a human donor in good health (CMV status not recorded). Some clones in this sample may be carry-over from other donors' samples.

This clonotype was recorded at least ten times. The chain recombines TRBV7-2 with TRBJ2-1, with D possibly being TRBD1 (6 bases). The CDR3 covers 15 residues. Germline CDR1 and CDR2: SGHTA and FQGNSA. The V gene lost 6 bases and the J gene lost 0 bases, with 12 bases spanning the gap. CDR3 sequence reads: CASRLDRSSYNEQFF. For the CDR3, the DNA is TGTGCCAGCAGACTTGACAGGAGCTCCTACAATGAGCAGTTCTTC.

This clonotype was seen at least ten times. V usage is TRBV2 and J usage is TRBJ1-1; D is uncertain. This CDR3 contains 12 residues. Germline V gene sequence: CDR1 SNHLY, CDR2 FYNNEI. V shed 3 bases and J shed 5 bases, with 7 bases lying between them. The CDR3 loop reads CASSDSNTEAFF. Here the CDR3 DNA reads TGTGCCAGCAGTGATTCGAATACTGAAGCTTTCTTT.

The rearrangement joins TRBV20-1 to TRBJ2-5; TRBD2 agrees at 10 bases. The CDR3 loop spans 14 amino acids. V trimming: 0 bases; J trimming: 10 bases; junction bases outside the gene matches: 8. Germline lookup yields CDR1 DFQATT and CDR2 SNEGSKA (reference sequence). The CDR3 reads CSARDTDQRGGQYF. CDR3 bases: TGCAGTGCTAGAGATACGGATCAGCGGGGGGGCCAGTACTTC.

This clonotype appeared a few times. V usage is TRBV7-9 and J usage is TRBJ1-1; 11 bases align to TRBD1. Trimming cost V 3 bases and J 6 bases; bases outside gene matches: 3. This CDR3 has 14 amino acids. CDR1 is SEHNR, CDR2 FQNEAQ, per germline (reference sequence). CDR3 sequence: CASSFPGQGAEAFF. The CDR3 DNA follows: TGTGCCAGCAGCTTCCCGGGACAGGGGGCTGAAGCTTTCTTT.

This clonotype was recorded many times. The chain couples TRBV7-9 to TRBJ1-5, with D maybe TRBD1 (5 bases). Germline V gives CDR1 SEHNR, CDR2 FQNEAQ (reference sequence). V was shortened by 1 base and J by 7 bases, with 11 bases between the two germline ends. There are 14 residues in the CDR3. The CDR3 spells CASSLGGEYQPQHF. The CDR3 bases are TGTGCCAGCAGCTTAGGGGGGGAATACCAGCCCCAGCATTTT.

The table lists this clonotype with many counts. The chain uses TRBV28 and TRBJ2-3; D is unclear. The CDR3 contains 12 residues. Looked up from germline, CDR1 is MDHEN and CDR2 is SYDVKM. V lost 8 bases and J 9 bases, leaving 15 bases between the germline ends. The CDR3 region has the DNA TGTGCCAGCCAGGATTCCCTCGGCACGCAGTATTTT. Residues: CASQDSLGTQYF.

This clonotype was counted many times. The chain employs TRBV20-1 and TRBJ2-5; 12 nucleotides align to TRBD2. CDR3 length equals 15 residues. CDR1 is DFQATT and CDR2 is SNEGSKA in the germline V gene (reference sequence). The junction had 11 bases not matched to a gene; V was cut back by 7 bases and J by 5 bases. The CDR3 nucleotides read TGCAGTGTCCCCCTAGCGGGGGGGATAATCGAGACCCAGTACTTC. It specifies CSVPLAGGIIETQYF.

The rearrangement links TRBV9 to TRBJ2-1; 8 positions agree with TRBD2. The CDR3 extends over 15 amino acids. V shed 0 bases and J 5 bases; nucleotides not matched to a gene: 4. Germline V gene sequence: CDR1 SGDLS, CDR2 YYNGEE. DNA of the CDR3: TGTGCCAGCAGCGTAGGAGGACTAGCACACAATGAGCAGTTCTTC. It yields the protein CASSVGGLAHNEQFF.

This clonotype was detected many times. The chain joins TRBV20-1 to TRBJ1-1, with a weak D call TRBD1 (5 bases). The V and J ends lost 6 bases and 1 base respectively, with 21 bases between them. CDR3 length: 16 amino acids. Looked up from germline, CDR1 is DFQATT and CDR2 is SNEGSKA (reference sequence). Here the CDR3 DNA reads TGCAGTGCAGATCCTCTCGGGACCCCCGGGAACACTGAAGCTTTCTTT. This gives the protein CSADPLGTPGNTEAFF.

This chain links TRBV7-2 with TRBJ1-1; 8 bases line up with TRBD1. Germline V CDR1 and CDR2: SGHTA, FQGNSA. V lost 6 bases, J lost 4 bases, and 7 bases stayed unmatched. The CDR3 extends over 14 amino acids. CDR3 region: CASRFQGASTEAFF. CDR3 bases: TGTGCCAGCAGATTCCAGGGGGCTAGCACTGAAGCTTTCTTT. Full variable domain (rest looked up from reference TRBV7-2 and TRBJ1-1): GAGVSQSPSNKVTEKGKDVELRCDPISGHTALYWYRQSLGQGLEFLIYFQGNSAPDKSGLPSDRFSAERTGGSVSTLTIQRTQQEDSAVYLCASRFQGASTEAFFGQGTRLTVV.

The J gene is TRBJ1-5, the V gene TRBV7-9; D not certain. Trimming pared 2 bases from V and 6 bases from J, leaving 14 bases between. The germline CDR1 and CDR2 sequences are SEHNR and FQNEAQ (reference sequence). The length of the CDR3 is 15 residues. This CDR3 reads CASSLFRAERQPQHF. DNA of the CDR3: TGTGCCAGCAGCTTATTTCGGGCAGAACGTCAGCCCCAGCATTTT.

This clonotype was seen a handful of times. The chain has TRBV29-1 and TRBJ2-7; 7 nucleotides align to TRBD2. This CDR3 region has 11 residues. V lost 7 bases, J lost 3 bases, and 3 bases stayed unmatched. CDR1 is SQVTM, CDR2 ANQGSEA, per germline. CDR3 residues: CSASGNYEQYF. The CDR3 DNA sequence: TGCAGCGCCAGCGGGAACTACGAGCAGTACTTC.

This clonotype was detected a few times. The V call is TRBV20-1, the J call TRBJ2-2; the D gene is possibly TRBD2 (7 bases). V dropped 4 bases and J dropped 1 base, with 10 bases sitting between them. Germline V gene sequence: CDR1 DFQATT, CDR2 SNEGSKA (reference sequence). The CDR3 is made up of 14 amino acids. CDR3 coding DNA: TGCAGTGCTATGGGGGGGCGGAACACCGGGGAGCTGTTTTTT. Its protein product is CSAMGGRNTGELFF.

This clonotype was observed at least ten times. CDR3 bases: TGTGCCAGCAGCTTTACAGGGGGTGACACTGAAGCTTTCTTT. Translated: CASSFTGGDTEAFF. V and J are TRBV7-2 and TRBJ1-1; 8 bases map to TRBD1. The ends lost 3 bases at V and 3 bases at J; junction bases unmatched: 3. Germline V CDR1 and CDR2: SGHTA, FQGNSA. The CDR3 is made up of 14 amino acids. The whole variable domain, filled in from reference TRBV7-2 and TRBJ1-1, reads GAGVSQSPSNKVTEKGKDVELRCDPISGHTALYWYRQSLGQGLEFLIYFQGNSAPDKSGLPSDRFSAERTGGSVSTLTIQRTQQEDSAVYLCASSFTGGDTEAFFGQGTRLTVV.

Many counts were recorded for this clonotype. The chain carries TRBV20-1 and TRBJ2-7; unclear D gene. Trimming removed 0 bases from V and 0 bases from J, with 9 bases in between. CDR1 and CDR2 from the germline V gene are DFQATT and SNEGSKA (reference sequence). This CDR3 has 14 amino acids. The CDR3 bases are TGCAGTGCTAGAGAAGGCGGAAGCTCCTACGAGCAGTACTTC. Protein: CSAREGGSSYEQYF.

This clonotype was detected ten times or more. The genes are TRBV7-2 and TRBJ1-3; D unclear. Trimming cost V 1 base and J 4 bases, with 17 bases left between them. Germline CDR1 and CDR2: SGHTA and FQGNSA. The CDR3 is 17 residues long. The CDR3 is CASSLEILAPGGNTIYF. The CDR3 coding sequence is TGTGCCAGCAGCTTAGAAATCCTCGCTCCAGGAGGAAACACCATATATTTT. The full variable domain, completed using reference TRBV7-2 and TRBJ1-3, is GAGVSQSPSNKVTEKGKDVELRCDPISGHTALYWYRQSLGQGLEFLIYFQGNSAPDKSGLPSDRFSAERTGGSVSTLTIQRTQQEDSAVYLCASSLEILAPGGNTIYFGEGSWLTVV.

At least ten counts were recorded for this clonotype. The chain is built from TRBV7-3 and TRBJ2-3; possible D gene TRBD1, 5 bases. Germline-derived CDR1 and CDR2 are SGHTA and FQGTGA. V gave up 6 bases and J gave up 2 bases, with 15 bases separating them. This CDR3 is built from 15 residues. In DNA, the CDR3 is TGTGCCAGCAGTTCGTCTCAGGGTAACACAGATACGCAGTATTTT. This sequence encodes CASSSSQGNTDTQYF.

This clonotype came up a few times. The CDR3 sequence: CSARVGSGEYSGANVLTF. The CDR3 DNA follows: TGCAGTGCTAGAGTTGGGAGCGGGGAGTACTCTGGGGCCAACGTCCTGACTTTC. This chain links TRBV20-1 with TRBJ2-6, with 7 bases identical to TRBD2. The CDR3 covers 18 residues. Germline CDR1 reads DFQATT; CDR2 reads SNEGSKA (reference sequence). V trimming: 1 base; J trimming: 0 bases; junction bases outside the gene matches: 9.

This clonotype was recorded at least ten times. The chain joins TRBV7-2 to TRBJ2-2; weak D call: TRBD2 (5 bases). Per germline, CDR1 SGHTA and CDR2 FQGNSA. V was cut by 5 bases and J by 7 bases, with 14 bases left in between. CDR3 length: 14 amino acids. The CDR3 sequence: CASSRGPGNGELFF. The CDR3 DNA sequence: TGTGCCAGCAGCCGTGGACCCGGGAACGGGGAGCTGTTTTTT. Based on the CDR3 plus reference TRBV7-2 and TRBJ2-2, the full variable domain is GAGVSQSPSNKVTEKGKDVELRCDPISGHTALYWYRQSLGQGLEFLIYFQGNSAPDKSGLPSDRFSAERTGGSVSTLTIQRTQQEDSAVYLCASSRGPGNGELFFGEGSRLTVL.

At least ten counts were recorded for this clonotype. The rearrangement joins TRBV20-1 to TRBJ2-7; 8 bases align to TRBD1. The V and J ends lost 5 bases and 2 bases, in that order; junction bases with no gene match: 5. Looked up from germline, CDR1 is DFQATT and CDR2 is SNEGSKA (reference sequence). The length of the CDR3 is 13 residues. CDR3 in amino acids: CSAPQGAAYEQYF. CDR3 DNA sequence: TGCAGTGCTCCCCAGGGGGCCGCCTACGAGCAGTACTTC.